This T cell receptor (beta chain) was sequenced during a study of blood T cells in healthy people across ages. This clonotype appeared a single time. At one of its ends the junction is not consistent with the germline gene, which may arise from a read error. Germline lookup yields CDR1 SGHRS and CDR2 YFSETQ. This CDR3 region has 15 residues. A second PCR, run for roughly 7 to 12 cycles, used a sample-barcoded 5' primer plus a J-beta primer mix. One entry per CDR3 protein results from TCRdb running MiXCR on the 5' RACE reads. The table lists about 1.1 million distinct CDR3 sequences, around two fifths of them singletons.

This chain uses TRBV5-1 with TRBJ2-3; the match to TRBD1 covers 8 bases. This clonotype was sampled from a man between 18 and 29 years old in good health. Sample: blood. The CDR3 loop is CASSFPSQGADAQYF. The CDR3 bases are TGCGCCAGCAGCTTCCCTAGCCAGGGGGCAGATGCGCAGTATTTT.